The 25 T cell receptor beta chains listed next were all sequenced from one sample in a study of cytomegalovirus exposure and HLA in healthy donors. Clones were read by immunoSEQ multiplex PCR, and TCRdb kept only the in-frame ones, dropping some. The data hold more than 60,000 clones, with nearly 96% observed a single time. Sequencing was done on a sample of PBMCs. These receptors all stem from a woman aged 18-35 years in good health and CMV-seropositive.

V gene TRBV2 combines with J gene TRBJ2-1, with 7 nucleotides matching TRBD2. J was trimmed by 2 bases and V by 6 bases; bases with no gene match: 7. CDR3 length: 15 amino acids. CDR1 is SNHLY, CDR2 FYNNEI, per germline. CDR3 coding DNA: TGTGCCAGCAGCAGTGGAAGCGGGGCCTACAATGAGCAGTTCTTC. Translated: CASSSGSGAYNEQFF.

This chain connects TRBV6-5 to TRBJ2-5, with 9 positions matching TRBD2. Germline V gene sequence: CDR1 MNHEY, CDR2 SVGAGI. The J segment lost 5 bases and the V segment lost 6 bases, leaving 10 bases of the junction unmatched. The CDR3 runs 15 residues. The DNA for the CDR3 is TGTGCCAGCAGCTACAGGGGACTAGCTCCGGAGACCCAGTACTTC. The encoded protein is CASSYRGLAPETQYF.

The chain uses TRBV19 and TRBJ2-7; 7 bases map to TRBD1. Germline lookup yields CDR1 LNHDA and CDR2 SQIVND (reference sequence). CDR3 size: 15 residues. After removal of 2 bases from V and 3 bases from J, the junction contained 7 bases not matched to a gene. CDR3 amino acids: CASSIPGQHVYEQYF. CDR3 DNA: TGTGCCAGTAGTATACCGGGACAGCATGTCTACGAGCAGTACTTC.

The chain links TRBV5-4 to TRBJ1-3; 7 bases agree with TRBD1. Germline trimming cut 0 bases from V and 0 bases from J; bases unmatched to any gene: 3. Germline V gene sequence: CDR1 SGHNT, CDR2 YYREEE (reference sequence). The CDR3 sequence is 16 residues long. Here the CDR3 reads CASSLGGGRSGNTIYF. Written as DNA, the CDR3 is TGTGCCAGCAGCTTGGGAGGGGGCCGCTCTGGAAACACCATATATTTT.

This clone was detected once. The chain joins TRBV5-1 to TRBJ2-1, with 9 bases lining up with TRBD2. The CDR3 loop spans 15 amino acids. The ends lost 0 bases at V and 8 bases at J; junction bases unmatched: 6. CDR1 and CDR2 (germline): SGHRS, YFSETQ. CDR3 protein: CASSLGLAGIDEQFF. The CDR3 DNA sequence: TGCGCCAGCAGCTTGGGGCTAGCGGGAATCGATGAGCAGTTCTTC.

This clone was detected once. The chain employs TRBV27 and TRBJ2-3; the D gene is possibly TRBD1 (5 bases). V lost 6 bases and J lost 2, with 12 bases in between. The germline V gene encodes CDR1 MNHEY and CDR2 SMNVEV (reference sequence). CDR3 length: 14 amino acids. The CDR3 sequence is CASSHRGHTDTQYF. The CDR3 nucleotides read TGTGCCAGCAGCCACCGAGGACACACAGATACGCAGTATTTT.

This clone was seen just once. The CDR3 is CASSPYAAGERYGYTF. The CDR3 DNA is TGTGCCAGCAGCCCTTACGCCGCAGGGGAACGATATGGCTACACCTTC. The chain carries TRBV7-9 and TRBJ1-2; TRBD1 might be the D (6 bases). Germline assignment: CDR1 SEHNR and CDR2 FQNEAQ (reference sequence). The CDR3 has 16 residues. V was cut by 5 bases and J by 5 bases, with 21 bases left in between. The full variable domain, with the rest looked up from reference TRBV7-9 and TRBJ1-2, is DTGVSQNPRHKITKRGQNVTFRCDPISEHNRLYWYRQTLGQGPEFLTYFQNEAQLEKSRLLSDRFSAERPKGSFSTLEIQRTEQGDSAMYLCASSPYAAGERYGYTFGSGTRLTVV.

The genes are TRBV7-6 and TRBJ2-7; the match to TRBD2 covers 13 bases. The CDR3 covers 18 residues. Germline V lookup: CDR1 SGHVS, CDR2 FNYEAQ. Trimming removed 5 bases from V and 6 bases from J; junction bases left unmatched: 16. CDR3 DNA: TGTGCCAGCAGCCCGATAGGACTAGCGGGAGTGTACCCGTCCGAGCAGTACTTC. Amino acids: CASSPIGLAGVYPSEQYF. Combining the CDR3 with reference TRBV7-6 and TRBJ2-7 gives the whole variable domain GAGVSQSPRYKVTKRGQDVALRCDPISGHVSLYWYRQALGQGPEFLTYFNYEAQQDKSGLPNDRFSAERPEGSISTLTIQRTEQRDSAMYRCASSPIGLAGVYPSEQYFGPGTRLTVT.

V usage is TRBV30 and J usage is TRBJ2-7, with 12 bases identical to TRBD2. CDR1 and CDR2 (germline): GTSNPN, SVGIG (reference sequence). This CDR3 contains 16 residues. V shed 5 bases, J shed 6 bases, and the junction held 14 bases outside the gene matches. The CDR3 bases are TGTGCCTGGCAACTAGCGGGAGGCCCCCCAGGGGTCGAGCAGTACTTC. Translated, it gives CAWQLAGGPPGVEQYF. The variable domain in full, with the rest retrieved from reference TRBV30 and TRBJ2-7, is SQTIHQWPATLVQPVGSPLSLECTVEGTSNPNLYWYRQAAGRGLQLLFYSVGIGQISSEVPQNLSASRPQDRQFILSSKKLLLSDSGFYLCAWQLAGGPPGVEQYFGPGTRLTVT.

This clone appeared once. The V call is TRBV5-4, the J call TRBJ2-3, with 10 bases matching TRBD1. CDR3 size: 13 residues. V was clipped by 4 bases and J by 4 bases; unmatched bases: 0. The V gene's germline CDR1 is SGHNT and CDR2 YYREEE (reference sequence). The CDR3 bases are TGTGCCAGCAGCGGGACAGGGGCAGATACGCAGTATTTT. Translating it yields CASSGTGADTQYF.

V gene TRBV7-2 combines with J gene TRBJ2-4, with a tentative D call TRBD2 (6 bases). V gave up 5 bases and J gave up 7 bases, with 15 bases separating them. This CDR3 region has 14 residues. Germline-derived CDR1 and CDR2 are SGHTA and FQGNSA. The CDR3: CASSRLEGRNIQYF. The DNA of the CDR3 is TGTGCCAGCAGCCGTTTGGAGGGGAGGAACATTCAGTACTTC.

J is TRBJ2-7 and V is TRBV6-5; perhaps TRBD2 as D (6 bases). V gave up 6 bases and J gave up 5 bases, with 11 bases separating them. Germline CDR1 MNHEY, CDR2 SVGAGI. The CDR3 has 12 residues. The CDR3, as DNA: TGTGCCAGCAGCCGCCGCGGGGACGAGCAGTACTTC. Translated: CASSRRGDEQYF.

This rearrangement joins TRBV30 to TRBJ2-3; TRBD2 matches 9 bases. Germline values: CDR1 GTSNPN, CDR2 SVGIG (reference sequence). The CDR3 extends over 15 amino acids. The junction had 3 bases not matched to a gene; V was cut back by 1 base and J by 1 base. The DNA for the CDR3 is TGTGCCTGGAGTGGGGGCGGGGGGGGCACAGATACGCAGTATTTT. Its translation: CAWSGGGGGTDTQYF. Together with reference TRBV30 and TRBJ2-3, the CDR3 gives the full variable domain: SQTIHQWPATLVQPVGSPLSLECTVEGTSNPNLYWYRQAAGRGLQLLFYSVGIGQISSEVPQNLSASRPQDRQFILSSKKLLLSDSGFYLCAWSGGGGGTDTQYFGPGTRLTVL.

This sequence joins TRBV19 and TRBJ2-5, with 8 bases matching TRBD1. Germline CDR1 reads LNHDA; CDR2 reads SQIVND (reference sequence). V was clipped by 0 bases and J by 0 bases; unmatched bases: 3. CDR3 length equals 16 residues. CDR3 sequence reads: CASSIEAGGYQETQYF. The CDR3 coding sequence is TGTGCCAGTAGTATAGAGGCAGGGGGCTACCAAGAGACCCAGTACTTC.

J is TRBJ2-7 and V is TRBV5-3; 13 bases line up with TRBD2. TRBV5-3 counts as an open reading frame of uncertain function. The CDR3 has 19 amino acids. The junction had 13 bases not matched to a gene; V was cut back by 4 bases and J by 0 bases. This chain's CDR3 is CARSRSGLAGRPPSYEQYF. CDR3 DNA sequence: TGTGCCAGAAGCCGATCGGGACTAGCGGGACGACCCCCCTCCTACGAGCAGTACTTC.

The sample holds one count of this clone. The V call is TRBV2, the J call TRBJ2-1, with 8 bases matching TRBD1. Germline trimming cut 5 bases from V and 1 base from J; bases unmatched to any gene: 4. CDR3 length equals 15 residues. The germline CDR1 and CDR2 sequences are SNHLY and FYNNEI. CDR3 sequence (DNA): TGTGCCAGCAGTCAGACAGGGGCTTCCTACAATGAGCAGTTCTTC. This gives the protein CASSQTGASYNEQFF.

The rearrangement joins TRBV9 to TRBJ2-1; 7 nucleotides match TRBD2. J gave up 3 bases and V 0 bases, and 6 bases lay outside the gene matches. The CDR3 extends over 16 amino acids. Germline-derived CDR1 and CDR2 are SGDLS and YYNGEE. CDR3 DNA: TGTGCCAGCAGCGTAGTGTCTAGCGGATACTACAATGAGCAGTTCTTC. Translating it yields CASSVVSSGYYNEQFF.

The V and J genes are TRBV25-1 and TRBJ2-2, with D tentatively TRBD1 (6 bases). Germline CDR1 MGHDK, CDR2 SYGVNS. This CDR3 is built from 15 residues. V lost 2 bases and J 6 bases, leaving 13 bases between the germline ends. The CDR3 loop reads CASSEVGQESGELFF. The CDR3, as DNA: TGTGCCAGCAGTGAAGTGGGACAAGAATCCGGGGAGCTGTTTTTT. Variable domain in full (rest from reference TRBV25-1 and TRBJ2-2): EADIYQTPRYLVIGTGKKITLECSQTMGHDKMYWYQQDPGMELHLIHYSYGVNSTEKGDLSSESTVSRIRTEHFPLTLESARPSHTSQYLCASSEVGQESGELFFGEGSRLTVL.

The CDR3 here is CASSVTSGRFSYNEQFF. The CDR3 DNA follows: TGCGCCAGCAGTGTCACTAGCGGGCGGTTCTCCTACAATGAGCAGTTCTTC. The chain recombines TRBV10-1 with TRBJ2-1; 9 bases match TRBD2. This CDR3 spans 17 amino acids. Germline V gene sequence: CDR1 WNHNN, CDR2 SYGVQD (reference sequence). V shed 4 bases and J 0 bases; nucleotides not matched to a gene: 7.

CDR3 coding DNA: TGCGCCAGCAGCTTCACCTATACTAAGACAGCAACTAATGAAAAACTGTTTTTT. Amino acids: CASSFTYTKTATNEKLFF. The chain uses TRBV5-1 and TRBJ1-4, with D tentatively TRBD1 (5 bases). Trimming stripped 2 bases from V and 0 bases from J, with 17 bases between. The CDR3 length is 18 residues. CDR1 and CDR2 from the germline V gene are SGHRS and YFSETQ.

The rearrangement links TRBV7-9 to TRBJ2-1; 8 positions match TRBD2. This CDR3 region has 15 residues. V lost 5 bases and J lost 2; bases outside the gene matches: 5. Germline V lookup: CDR1 SEHNR, CDR2 FQNEAQ (reference sequence). CDR3 sequence (DNA): TGTGCCAGCAGCCTTACTAGCGGTACCTACAATGAGCAGTTCTTC. It is translated as CASSLTSGTYNEQFF.

The chain uses TRBV4-3 and TRBJ2-2; D gene uncertain. This CDR3 region has 17 residues. CDR1 and CDR2 (germline): LGHNA, YSLEER. Between the trimmed V and J ends, which lost 1 base and 8 bases, there was a span of 20 bases. The CDR3 spells CASSQGPSRPNRGELFF. Written as DNA, the CDR3 is TGCGCCAGCAGCCAAGGACCTAGTCGGCCCAACCGAGGGGAGCTGTTTTTT.

This clone was recorded only once. The chain uses TRBV28 and TRBJ2-7; no reliable D call. Trimming took 4 bases from V and 7 from J, leaving 14 bases between them. CDR1 MDHEN and CDR2 SYDVKM come from the germline V gene. This CDR3 region has 13 residues. The DNA for the CDR3 is TGTGCCAGCAGTTCGTCCCTAGTTTCGGAGCAGTACTTC. Translated: CASSSSLVSEQYF.

The chain has TRBV5-1 and TRBJ2-7; 7 bases map to TRBD1. There are 13 residues in the CDR3. Trimming took 4 bases from V and 1 from J; bases not matched to a gene: 2. CDR1 SGHRS and CDR2 YFSETQ come from the germline V gene. CDR3 sequence reads: CASSKTGSYEQYF. The DNA of the CDR3 is TGCGCCAGCAGCAAGACAGGGTCCTACGAGCAGTACTTC.

The chain has TRBV5-4 and TRBJ2-1, with a tentative D call TRBD1 (5 bases). Germline V gene lookup returns CDR1 SGHNT and CDR2 YYREEE (reference sequence). The V and J ends lost 4 bases and 5 bases respectively, with 10 bases between them. CDR3 length equals 13 residues. The CDR3 nucleotides read TGTGCCAGCAGCACCGACAGTCACAATGAGCAGTTCTTC. Translation gives CASSTDSHNEQFF.